The 24 T cell receptor beta chains below all came from one sample that was sequenced in a study of T cells after yellow fever vaccination (dated by TCRdb to the late 2010s). Reading the label with the study, this specimen's treatment or condition is: live attenuated yellow fever vaccine strain. The library relied on 5' RACE. The sample was run on an Illumina HiSeq 2500. TCRdb trimmed public reads at Q25 via fastp, called clones via MiXCR and kept in-frame beta chains. Each record represents a unique CDR3 protein, reported with the most common genes and DNA among its rows. This sample has around 600,000 distinct CDR3 sequences in its table, and roughly an eighth of those were observed once. Jointly, the top ten make up under 15% of the sample. Sequenced material: PBMCs, taken on the day of the yellow fever booster vaccination. Source of these receptors: a man aged 30 to 39 who received the YFV17D yellow fever vaccine.

This clonotype has only a few counts. This chain joins TRBV20-1 and TRBJ2-1; no definite D call. The CDR3 contains 12 residues. The V end was cut by 5 bases, the J end by 10 bases, with 15 bases between. Per germline, CDR1 DFQATT and CDR2 SNEGSKA (reference sequence). The CDR3 DNA is TGCAGTGCTGACGCACAGTTCGAGGAGCAGTTCTTC. This gives the protein CSADAQFEEQFF.

The chain carries TRBV20-1 and TRBJ2-2, with 8 bases lining up with TRBD2. The CDR3 runs to 16 residues. With 2 bases clipped from V and 5 bases from J, the junction kept 10 bases outside the gene matches. The germline CDR1 and CDR2 sequences are DFQATT and SNEGSKA (reference sequence). The CDR3 DNA follows: TGCAGTGCTAGAAATACGGGGACTAGTCTGACCGGGGAGCTGTTTTTT. Residues: CSARNTGTSLTGELFF.

The chain employs TRBV19 and TRBJ2-2; D gene ambiguous. Germline loops: CDR1 LNHDA, CDR2 SQIVND (reference sequence). The V end lost 3 bases, the J end lost 3 bases, and 2 bases lay between the germline ends. CDR3 length equals 12 residues. The CDR3 loop is CASSIHTGELFF. CDR3 coding DNA: TGTGCCAGTAGTATCCACACCGGGGAGCTGTTTTTT.

This clonotype was found many times. V usage is TRBV12-3 or TRBV12-4 and J usage is TRBJ2-1, with 7 bases lining up with TRBD1. The J segment lost 15 bases and the V segment lost 5 bases, leaving 10 bases of the junction unmatched. The CDR3 runs to 12 residues. Here the CDR3 reads CASSTNRGRSFF. DNA of the CDR3: TGTGCCAGCAGTACAAACAGGGGAAGGTCGTTCTTC.

This chain connects TRBV7-3 to TRBJ2-7; 8 bases fit TRBD2. The CDR3 extends over 15 amino acids. V lost 2 bases, J lost 2 bases, and 5 bases stayed unmatched. Germline V lookup: CDR1 SGHTA, CDR2 FQGTGA. The CDR3 nucleotides are TGTGCCAGCAGCTTACGTCCTAGCGGGCCCTACGAGCAGTACTTC. Protein sequence: CASSLRPSGPYEQYF.

The chain links TRBV10-1 to TRBJ2-7; D uncertain. The CDR3 consists of 13 residues. Trimming removed 6 bases at V and 0 bases at J, with 9 bases between. From germline, CDR1 is WNHNN and CDR2 SYGVQD (reference sequence). CDR3 nucleotides: TGCGCCAGCAGCTGGGCAGGCTCCTACGAGCAGTACTTC. Translated, it gives CASSWAGSYEQYF.

In its sample, this clonotype was seen once. This may be a read error, as it is one base from a much larger clone. The chain couples TRBV7-2 to TRBJ2-7; 9 bases are shared with TRBD1. Germline lookup yields CDR1 SGHTA and CDR2 FQGNSA. The CDR3 sequence is 13 residues long. V gave up 8 bases and J gave up 3 bases; unmatched junction bases: 5. In DNA form, the CDR3 reads TGTGCCAGCGGCCCGACAGGGGGCTACGAGCAGTACTTC. Encoded protein: CASGPTGGYEQYF.

This clonotype has just a few counts. The rearrangement joins TRBV2 to TRBJ2-1; possible D gene TRBD1, 6 bases. Germline assignment: CDR1 SNHLY and CDR2 FYNNEI. This CDR3 has 13 amino acids. V gave up 6 bases and J gave up 8 bases, with 14 bases separating them. The chain's CDR3 is CASSANRADEQFF. CDR3 DNA: TGTGCCAGCAGCGCAAACAGGGCGGATGAGCAGTTCTTC.

The CDR3 here is CSGPRTGDTEAFF. Here the CDR3 DNA reads TGCAGTGGACCCCGGACAGGGGACACTGAAGCTTTCTTT. This chain uses TRBV20-1 with TRBJ1-1; the match to TRBD1 covers 9 bases. This CDR3 contains 13 residues. Germline CDR1 DFQATT, CDR2 SNEGSKA (reference sequence). The V gene end was trimmed by 7 bases and the J gene end by 3 bases; junction bases not matched to a gene: 6.

This clonotype has a handful of counts. This chain connects TRBV4-2 to TRBJ2-3; 12 bases agree with TRBD2. Germline values: CDR1 LGHNA, CDR2 YNFKEQ. The CDR3 loop spans 17 amino acids. After removal of 1 base from V and 5 bases from J, the junction contained 7 bases not matched to a gene. The CDR3 DNA is TGTGCCAGCAGCCAAGCTCCGGGACTAGCGGGCGGAGATACGCAGTATTTT. As protein: CASSQAPGLAGGDTQYF.

V gene TRBV20-1 combines with J gene TRBJ2-2; maybe TRBD2 (5 bases). The CDR3 consists of 15 residues. V dropped 0 bases and J dropped 7 bases, with 15 bases sitting between them. CDR1 is DFQATT, CDR2 SNEGSKA, per germline (reference sequence). For the CDR3, the DNA is TGCAGTGCTAGAGATCAGAGGACTGGGGACGGGGAGCTGTTTTTT. Its translation is CSARDQRTGDGELFF.

The V call is TRBV11-2, the J call TRBJ1-5, with 9 bases aligning to TRBD1. The J segment lost 4 bases and the V segment lost 4 bases, leaving 11 bases of the junction unmatched. This CDR3 region has 17 residues. Germline V gene lookup returns CDR1 SGHAT and CDR2 FQNNGV. The CDR3 sequence: CASSSQGQGQANQPQHF. For the CDR3, the DNA is TGTGCCAGCAGCTCCCAAGGACAGGGGCAAGCAAATCAGCCCCAGCATTTT.

This chain uses TRBV6-5 with TRBJ1-2; D is unclear. Trimming shortened V by 0 bases and J by 4 bases, and 15 bases separated the two germline ends. CDR3 length: 16 residues. Per the germline V gene, CDR1 is MNHEY and CDR2 is SVGAGI. The CDR3 loop is CASSYSIVYSAYGYTF. The CDR3 nucleotides read TGTGCCAGCAGTTACTCGATTGTGTATTCGGCCTATGGCTACACCTTC.

This clonotype was found a few times. The gene calls are TRBV30 and TRBJ2-3, with TRBD2 as a possible D gene (5 bases). Germline CDR1 GTSNPN, CDR2 SVGIG (reference sequence). The CDR3 is 15 amino acids. V was pared by 1 base and J by 3 bases, with 14 bases between. Written as DNA, the CDR3 is TGTGCCTGGAGTGGCGAGATCGGCGGGACAGATACGCAGTATTTT. Translation gives CAWSGEIGGTDTQYF.

This clonotype was observed a few times. The V call is TRBV6-2 or TRBV6-3, the J call TRBJ2-1; TRBD2 matches at 9 bases. The CDR3 spans 15 residues. The trim removed 2 bases at V and 8 bases at J, leaving 7 bases unmatched. Per germline, CDR1 MNHEY and CDR2 SVGEGT. The CDR3 sequence: CASSYLSGSFDEQFF. DNA for the CDR3: TGTGCCAGCAGTTACCTTAGCGGGAGTTTCGATGAGCAGTTCTTC.

This clonotype was counted only a few times. J is TRBJ2-4 and V is TRBV20-1; no reliable D call. The CDR3 loop spans 14 amino acids. Trimming stripped 3 bases from V and 0 bases from J, with 9 bases between. Germline values: CDR1 DFQATT, CDR2 SNEGSKA (reference sequence). The chain's CDR3 is CSASVLLAKNIQYF. For the CDR3, the DNA is TGCAGTGCTAGCGTGTTACTAGCCAAAAACATTCAGTACTTC.

V and J are TRBV20-1 and TRBJ2-1, with 7 bases matching TRBD2. Germline CDR1 reads DFQATT; CDR2 reads SNEGSKA (reference sequence). Trimming took 2 bases from V and 0 from J; bases not matched to a gene: 7. This CDR3 spans 16 amino acids. The CDR3 coding sequence is TGCAGTGCTAGACCACCTGGGGGGGGCTCCTACAATGAGCAGTTCTTC. Its translation is CSARPPGGGSYNEQFF.

This clonotype was detected a few times. This chain joins TRBV4-1 and TRBJ2-7, with 7 positions matching TRBD1. The CDR3 sequence is 15 residues long. V was pared by 2 bases and J by 0 bases, with 4 bases of the junction left unmatched. Germline V gene lookup returns CDR1 MGHRA and CDR2 YSYEKL. The CDR3 loop is CASSQYRGGSYEQYF. In nucleotides, the CDR3 is TGCGCCAGCAGCCAATACAGGGGCGGCTCCTACGAGCAGTACTTC.

The chain carries TRBV18 and TRBJ2-5, with D possibly TRBD1 on 6 matching bases. The CDR3 extends over 18 amino acids. Germline assignment: CDR1 KGHSH and CDR2 LQKENI. Trimming pared 3 bases from V and 2 bases from J, leaving 22 bases between. The CDR3 protein is CASSPFGTGLTRQETQYF. The CDR3, as DNA: TGTGCCAGCTCACCGTTCGGTACAGGGCTGACACGGCAAGAGACCCAGTACTTC.

The table lists this clonotype with a few counts. The chain links TRBV7-6 to TRBJ2-3, with TRBD2 matching 12 bases. The V gene's germline CDR1 is SGHVS and CDR2 FNYEAQ. V shed 5 bases and J 3 bases; nucleotides not matched to a gene: 24. CDR3 size: 22 residues. Here the CDR3 DNA reads TGTGCCAGCAGCCGAAGGCCACAGGGGTCGTCTAGCGGGAGGGCCATAACAGATACGCAGTATTTT. This translates into CASSRRPQGSSSGRAITDTQYF.

The chain combines TRBV25-1 with TRBJ2-1, with D possibly being TRBD2 (6 bases). The CDR3 is 12 amino acids. The germline V gene encodes CDR1 MGHDK and CDR2 SYGVNS. V shed 3 bases and J shed 12 bases, with 12 bases lying between them. For the CDR3, the DNA is TGTGCCAGCAGTGATGGGGGGTGGTTGCAGTTCTTC. Amino acid sequence: CASSDGGWLQFF.

This clonotype was observed a few times. This chain connects TRBV20-1 to TRBJ1-5, with D unresolved. The CDR3 totals 16 residues. Trimming pared 0 bases from V and 4 bases from J, leaving 16 bases between. CDR1 is DFQATT, CDR2 SNEGSKA, per germline (reference sequence). The CDR3 protein is CSARDRPGQSNQPQHF. DNA of the CDR3: TGCAGTGCTAGAGACAGACCGGGTCAGTCAAATCAGCCCCAGCATTTT.

This clonotype was detected a few times. This chain links TRBV27 with TRBJ2-2; TRBD1 is a possible D gene (5 bases). CDR3 length: 15 amino acids. V gave up 3 bases and J gave up 1 base, with 9 bases separating them. Per germline, CDR1 MNHEY and CDR2 SMNVEV (reference sequence). The CDR3 DNA sequence: TGTGCCAGCAGTTTGGACACGATGAACACCGGGGAGCTGTTTTTT. It translates to CASSLDTMNTGELFF.

This rearrangement joins TRBV29-1 to TRBJ2-7, with D possibly called TRBD1 or TRBD2 (5 bases each). Germline V gene lookup returns CDR1 SQVTM and CDR2 ANQGSEA. The V end lost 1 base, the J end lost 6 bases, and 19 bases lay between the germline ends. The CDR3 extends over 15 amino acids. CDR3 sequence: CSVEAPGTRGLEQYF. The CDR3 bases are TGCAGCGTTGAAGCCCCCGGGACCCGGGGCCTCGAGCAGTACTTC.